The next 31 T cell receptor beta chains were all read from a single sample in a study of blood T cell repertoires in COVID-19. Method: immunoSEQ multiplex PCR; TCRdb's copy keeps in-frame clones and lacks some. The repertoire holds around 170,000 clones, with 88% as singletons. The material sequenced was peripheral blood. The receptors shown here come from a man in his 60s with acute or convalescent COVID-19.

The chain joins TRBV3-1 (or the pseudogene TRBV3-2) to TRBJ1-6; a weak D match, TRBD1 (5 bases). Trimming left V 1 base short and J 0 bases short, with 7 bases between. Germline values: CDR1 LGHDT, CDR2 YNNKEL (reference sequence). The CDR3 loop spans 16 amino acids. The CDR3 nucleotides are TGTGCCAGCAGCCAAGCGGGGGGCTCCTATAATTCACCCCTCCACTTT. Translated: CASSQAGGSYNSPLHF.

The sample holds one count of this clone. CDR3 region: CASSQAEGLTYLNEKLFF. CDR3 in DNA: TGTGCCAGCAGCCAAGCCGAGGGCCTCACTTATCTTAATGAAAAACTGTTTTTT. The chain joins TRBV7-9 to TRBJ1-4, with D uncertain. Trimming took off 5 bases at V and 4 bases at J, with 23 bases between the two ends. The germline V gene encodes CDR1 SEHNR and CDR2 FQNEAQ (reference sequence). This CDR3 has 18 amino acids.

The J gene is TRBJ1-5, the V gene TRBV7-2, with 8 bases identical to TRBD1. CDR1 SGHTA and CDR2 FQGNSA come from the germline V gene. The V and J ends lost 5 bases and 6 bases, in that order; junction bases with no gene match: 9. CDR3 length: 15 residues. The CDR3 is CASSTRTGWVQPQHF. CDR3 in DNA: TGTGCCAGCAGCACCCGGACAGGGTGGGTTCAGCCCCAGCATTTT.

V and J are TRBV30 and TRBJ1-5; no clear D. The CDR3 has 13 residues. V was clipped by 2 bases and J by 6 bases, with 11 bases between them. The germline V gene has CDR1 GTSNPN and CDR2 SVGIG (reference sequence). The CDR3 region is CAWSPQVGQPQHF. The CDR3 DNA is TGTGCCTGGAGTCCCCAGGTCGGTCAGCCCCAGCATTTT. Based on the CDR3 plus reference TRBV30 and TRBJ1-5, the full variable domain is SQTIHQWPATLVQPVGSPLSLECTVEGTSNPNLYWYRQAAGRGLQLLFYSVGIGQISSEVPQNLSASRPQDRQFILSSKKLLLSDSGFYLCAWSPQVGQPQHFGDGTRLSIL.

The chain combines TRBV11-3 with TRBJ1-1; no reliable D call. V lost 4 bases and J lost 4, with 10 bases in between. Looked up from germline, CDR1 is SGHNT and CDR2 is YENEEA. This CDR3 is built from 13 residues. The CDR3 region is CASSSTIGTEAFF. The CDR3 nucleotides read TGTGCCAGCAGCTCAACTATCGGCACTGAAGCTTTCTTT.

The V gene is TRBV30, the J gene TRBJ1-2; D may be TRBD1 (5 bases). Trimming removed 1 base from V and 6 bases from J, with 12 bases in between. CDR1 is GTSNPN, CDR2 SVGIG, per germline (reference sequence). The CDR3 sequence is 13 residues long. The CDR3 is CAWSGFTGHGYTF. CDR3 in DNA: TGTGCCTGGAGTGGGTTCACAGGCCATGGCTACACCTTC.

The V and J genes are TRBV5-1 and TRBJ2-7; 7 nucleotides match TRBD1. Germline V gene sequence: CDR1 SGHRS, CDR2 YFSETQ. The CDR3 runs 14 residues. The J segment lost 3 bases and the V segment lost 4 bases, leaving 7 bases of the junction unmatched. CDR3 sequence (DNA): TGCGCCAGCAGCACAGGACAGGCGCTCTACGAGCAGTACTTC. This translates into CASSTGQALYEQYF.

This clone was seen ten or more times. The chain carries TRBV7-9 and TRBJ1-3; tentatively, D is TRBD1 (6 bases). CDR1 is SEHNR and CDR2 is FQNEAQ in the germline V gene (reference sequence). The CDR3 length is 17 residues. V was trimmed by 1 base and J by 0 bases, leaving 13 bases between them. In DNA form, the CDR3 reads TGTGCCAGCAGCTTAGATGATGGGACACTCTCTGGAAACACCATATATTTT. Its protein product is CASSLDDGTLSGNTIYF.

CDR3 loop: CATGTSVEQFF. CDR3 coding DNA: TGTGCCACCGGCACTAGCGTTGAGCAGTTCTTC. This chain joins TRBV24-1 and TRBJ2-1; 7 nucleotides line up with TRBD2. J gave up 9 bases and V 9 bases, and 4 bases lay outside the gene matches. The germline CDR1 and CDR2 sequences are KGHDR and SFDVKD. This CDR3 spans 11 amino acids.

The chain joins TRBV10-3 to TRBJ1-1; a possible D gene is TRBD1 (6 bases). Germline V lookup: CDR1 ENHRY, CDR2 SYGVKD. CDR3 length equals 12 residues. V shed 8 bases and J shed 2 bases, with 9 bases lying between them. As DNA, the CDR3 is TGTGCCATCGGGACACCCAACACTGAAGCTTTCTTT. Translated, it gives CAIGTPNTEAFF.

The chain is built from TRBV19 and TRBJ2-1; 11 positions match TRBD2. The V gene end was trimmed by 5 bases and the J gene end by 9 bases; junction bases not matched to a gene: 6. The CDR3 runs to 14 residues. Germline loops: CDR1 LNHDA, CDR2 SQIVND (reference sequence). This chain's CDR3 is CASSLAGGPSEQFF. In nucleotides, the CDR3 is TGTGCCAGTAGTTTAGCGGGAGGGCCGAGTGAGCAGTTCTTC.

The chain combines TRBV10-3 with TRBJ1-6; 7 bases fit TRBD1. Germline V gene data show CDR1 as ENHRY and CDR2 as SYGVKD. CDR3 length: 14 residues. V lost 2 bases and J lost 7; bases outside the gene matches: 2. CDR3 amino acids: CAISEGDSNSPLHF. The CDR3 DNA follows: TGTGCCATCAGTGAGGGGGACAGCAATTCACCCCTCCACTTT.

The chain is built from TRBV7-2 and TRBJ1-3; D ambiguous. Germline lookup yields CDR1 SGHTA and CDR2 FQGNSA. The CDR3 has 16 residues. V dropped 5 bases and J dropped 4 bases, with 18 bases sitting between them. The CDR3 loop reads CASSAFAAEPGNTIYF. CDR3 nucleotide sequence: TGTGCCAGCAGCGCCTTCGCGGCAGAACCGGGAAACACCATATATTTT. Variable domain in full (rest from reference TRBV7-2 and TRBJ1-3): GAGVSQSPSNKVTEKGKDVELRCDPISGHTALYWYRQSLGQGLEFLIYFQGNSAPDKSGLPSDRFSAERTGGSVSTLTIQRTQQEDSAVYLCASSAFAAEPGNTIYFGEGSWLTVV.

The chain joins TRBV4-3 to TRBJ1-4, with 10 nucleotides matching TRBD1. CDR1 LGHNA and CDR2 YSLEER come from the germline V gene. The ends lost 1 base at V and 0 bases at J; junction bases unmatched: 11. The CDR3 runs to 20 residues. DNA for the CDR3: TGCGCCAGCAGCCAAGCGGACAGGGGGTCTTATGAAGCAACTAATGAAAAACTGTTTTTT. Translation: CASSQADRGSYEATNEKLFF.

This clone was seen once. This sequence joins TRBV11-3 and TRBJ1-1, with a possible D match to TRBD1 (5 bases). Deletions cut 2 bases from V and 8 bases from J, with 18 bases between. This CDR3 has 15 residues. Germline V gene data show CDR1 as SGHNT and CDR2 as YENEEA. The CDR3 DNA follows: TGTGCCAGCAGCTTACCCCTGGGTTGGGGCGAGGAAGCTTTCTTT. Residues: CASSLPLGWGEEAFF.

The J gene is TRBJ1-2, the V gene TRBV5-1; D may be TRBD1 (5 bases). The CDR3 is 13 amino acids. Between the trimmed V and J ends, which lost 4 bases and 6 bases, there was a span of 13 bases. Germline CDR1 SGHRS, CDR2 YFSETQ. The CDR3 loop is CASSRGFTDGYTF. The CDR3 DNA reads TGCGCCAGCAGCCGGGGGTTTACGGATGGCTACACCTTC.

This clone was seen once. For the CDR3, the DNA is TGTGCCACCTCCGGACAGGGGGCTGAAGCTTTCTTT. Translating it yields CATSGQGAEAFF. The chain has TRBV24-1 and TRBJ1-1; 10 bases match TRBD1. This CDR3 is built from 12 residues. CDR1 and CDR2 (germline): KGHDR, SFDVKD. Trimming took 9 bases from V and 6 from J; bases not matched to a gene: 3.

In this sample, this clone turned up once. The gene calls are TRBV7-9 and TRBJ1-3; 8 nucleotides match TRBD1. Germline CDR1 and CDR2: SEHNR and FQNEAQ (reference sequence). The CDR3 is 14 residues long. The ends lost 3 bases at V and 4 bases at J; junction bases unmatched: 2. The chain's CDR3 is CASSLAGGGNTIYF. CDR3 sequence (DNA): TGTGCCAGCAGCTTGGCAGGGGGCGGAAACACCATATATTTT. Together with reference TRBV7-9 and TRBJ1-3, the CDR3 gives the full variable domain: DTGVSQNPRHKITKRGQNVTFRCDPISEHNRLYWYRQTLGQGPEFLTYFQNEAQLEKSRLLSDRFSAERPKGSFSTLEIQRTEQGDSAMYLCASSLAGGGNTIYFGEGSWLTVV.

The chain has TRBV6-6 and TRBJ1-5, with 7 bases aligning to TRBD1. J was trimmed by 1 base and V by 6 bases; bases with no gene match: 9. The CDR3 covers 16 residues. The germline gives CDR1 MNHNY, CDR2 SVGAGI (reference sequence). CDR3 sequence reads: CASSHDRVGSNQPQHF. CDR3 DNA: TGTGCCAGCAGCCATGACAGGGTCGGGAGCAATCAGCCCCAGCATTTT.

J is TRBJ1-2 and V is TRBV19; 7 bases fit TRBD1. V lost 5 bases, J lost 6 bases, and 12 bases stayed unmatched. The germline CDR1 and CDR2 sequences are LNHDA and SQIVND (reference sequence). This CDR3 is 15 amino acids long. CDR3 DNA: TGTGCCAGTAGTTCTCTCGACAGGGTATGGGATGGCTACACCTTC. Translated: CASSSLDRVWDGYTF. Together with reference TRBV19 and TRBJ1-2, the CDR3 gives the full variable domain: DGGITQSPKYLFRKEGQNVTLSCEQNLNHDAMYWYRQDPGQGLRLIYYSQIVNDFQKGDIAEGYSVSREKKESFPLTVTSAQKNPTAFYLCASSSLDRVWDGYTFGSGTRLTVV.

This clone was recorded a few times. This sequence joins TRBV24-1 and TRBJ2-2; 8 bases align to TRBD2. The trim removed 7 bases at V and 2 bases at J, leaving 11 bases unmatched. CDR1 and CDR2 (germline): KGHDR, SFDVKD. The CDR3 runs 17 residues. The chain's CDR3 is CATSDVVGLGNTGELFF. In nucleotides, the CDR3 is TGTGCCACCAGCGATGTAGTGGGACTAGGTAACACCGGGGAGCTGTTTTTT.

The table lists this clone with many counts. CDR3 loop: CASSQEPGATEAFF. CDR3 DNA sequence: TGTGCCAGCAGCCAAGAACCAGGGGCCACTGAAGCTTTCTTT. The gene calls are TRBV3-1 (or the pseudogene TRBV3-2) and TRBJ1-1; TRBD1 is a possible D gene (6 bases). Trimming pared 0 bases from V and 4 bases from J, leaving 9 bases between. Germline V CDR1 and CDR2: LGHDT, YNNKEL (reference sequence). The CDR3 spans 14 residues.

This chain connects TRBV7-2 to TRBJ2-2, with D possibly matching TRBD2 (7 bases). The CDR3 has 17 amino acids. CDR1 and CDR2 from the germline V gene are SGHTA and FQGNSA. The germline V and J ends were trimmed by 0 bases and 4 bases, with 15 bases remaining between them. The CDR3 sequence is CASSLAGRGRFTGELFF. In DNA, the CDR3 is TGTGCCAGCAGCTTAGCGGGGAGGGGGAGGTTCACCGGGGAGCTGTTTTTT.

This clone showed up just once. This chain joins TRBV5-1 and TRBJ1-2, with TRBD1 identical over 9 bases. This CDR3 has 14 residues. Germline V gene sequence: CDR1 SGHRS, CDR2 YFSETQ. Trimming cost V 6 bases and J 5 bases; bases outside gene matches: 8. CDR3 region: CASTRDREGYGYTF. For the CDR3, the DNA is TGCGCCAGCACCCGGGACAGGGAAGGGTATGGCTACACCTTC.

The chain recombines TRBV6-6 with TRBJ1-3, with D maybe TRBD1 (6 bases). V lost 4 bases to trimming and J lost 8 bases, with 12 bases between them. Germline V gene lookup returns CDR1 MNHNY and CDR2 SVGAGI (reference sequence). This CDR3 is 13 amino acids long. The chain's CDR3 is CASSLQGEDTIYF. Here the CDR3 DNA reads TGTGCCAGCAGTTTACAGGGAGAGGACACCATATATTTT.

In its sample, this clone was seen once. The chain is built from TRBV11-2 and TRBJ2-3; 13 bases agree with TRBD2. This CDR3 comprises 16 residues. Germline V lookup: CDR1 SGHAT, CDR2 FQNNGV. The V and J ends lost 5 bases and 3 bases, in that order; junction bases with no gene match: 5. CDR3 in amino acids: CASSPGLAGRTDTQYF. In DNA form, the CDR3 reads TGTGCCAGCAGCCCGGGACTAGCGGGGAGGACAGATACGCAGTATTTT.

The chain links TRBV4-2 to TRBJ2-5, with a weak D call TRBD2 (6 bases). Per germline, CDR1 LGHNA and CDR2 YNFKEQ. V was shortened by 6 bases and J by 6 bases, with 23 bases between the two germline ends. The CDR3 consists of 16 residues. The CDR3 reads CASRLGGAGSMQTQYF. CDR3 bases: TGTGCCAGCAGACTCGGCGGGGCAGGGAGTATGCAGACCCAGTACTTC.

The V and J genes are TRBV2 and TRBJ2-5; 7 nucleotides line up with TRBD2. The germline V gene has CDR1 SNHLY and CDR2 FYNNEI. The junction had 5 bases not matched to a gene; V was cut back by 7 bases and J by 0 bases. The CDR3 runs to 14 residues. The CDR3 bases are TGTGCCAGCAAGAGCGGGGAGTACCAAGAGACCCAGTACTTC. This codes for CASKSGEYQETQYF. Using reference TRBV2 and TRBJ2-5 for the parts outside the CDR3, the full variable domain is EPEVTQTPSHQVTQMGQEVILRCVPISNHLYFYWYRQILGQKVEFLVSFYNNEISEKSEIFDDQFSVERPDGSNFTLKIRSTKLEDSAMYFCASKSGEYQETQYFGPGTRLLVL.

The J gene is TRBJ2-5, the V gene TRBV19, with D perhaps TRBD2 (5 bases). The CDR3 spans 13 residues. V dropped 8 bases and J dropped 2 bases, with 12 bases sitting between them. CDR1 is LNHDA and CDR2 is SQIVND in the germline V gene (reference sequence). CDR3 in amino acids: CASSRGTQETQYF. The DNA of the CDR3 is TGTGCCAGTTCCCGGGGAACACAAGAGACCCAGTACTTC.

The chain combines TRBV7-6 with TRBJ2-7; D gene unclear. This CDR3 spans 13 amino acids. Trimming took off 5 bases at V and 2 bases at J, with 10 bases between the two ends. Germline assignment: CDR1 SGHVS and CDR2 FNYEAQ. CDR3 sequence (DNA): TGTGCCAGCAGCCGAGCGCCCACCTACGAGCAGTACTTC. It yields the protein CASSRAPTYEQYF.

The rearrangement links TRBV7-3 to TRBJ1-1; maybe TRBD1 (6 bases). This CDR3 contains 15 residues. Germline V gene sequence: CDR1 SGHTA, CDR2 FQGTGA. The V gene lost 2 bases and the J gene lost 5 bases, with 15 bases spanning the gap. The CDR3 loop reads CASSLEAGVGTEAFF. CDR3 DNA: TGTGCCAGCAGCTTAGAAGCAGGGGTGGGTACTGAAGCTTTCTTT.